Listed below are T cell receptor beta chains from one sample, sequenced in a study of blood T cell repertoires in COVID-19. Only in-frame clones appear in the TCRdb table, and some are missing; sequencing was by immunoSEQ multiplex PCR. The sample gives about 160,000 clones, roughly 90% of which show up once; 6.6% is in the top ten. Sequenced input: PBMCs or T cells enriched from blood (not recorded which). These receptors originate from a woman between 45 and 65 years old who had recovered from COVID-19. Each CDR3 is given with its conserved first and last residue. The order of the fields is D gene, V gene, clone size, J gene, CDR3 protein, CDR3 DNA. A D gene is named only where the DNA matches it firmly. The size entry is marked missing in some rows and otherwise reads once, few, many or a size class.

-	TRBV6-2/TRBV6-3	-	TRBJ2-2	CASSEALGELFF	TGTGCCAGCAGCGAGGCCCTGGGGGAGCTGTTTTTT
-	TRBV5-4	-	TRBJ2-2	CASSLARGYTGELFF	TGTGCCAGCAGCTTGGCGCGGGGCTACACCGGGGAGCTGTTTTTT
-	TRBV7-2	-	TRBJ2-5	CASSPRLNQETQYF	TGTGCCAGCAGCCCCCGACTAAACCAAGAGACCCAGTACTTC
TRBD2	TRBV5-4	-	TRBJ2-5	CASSLDPPSGDQRYF	TGTGCCAGCAGCTTGGACCCTCCTAGCGGGGACCAACGGTACTTC
-	TRBV30	-	TRBJ1-1	CAWSVVGTKAFF	TGTGCCTGGAGTGTTGTAGGGACAAAAGCTTTCTTT
-	TRBV7-3	-	TRBJ1-4	CASSRSPAELEKLFF	TGTGCCAGCAGCCGATCCCCGGCGGAACTCGAAAAACTGTTTTTT
-	TRBV9	-	TRBJ2-7	CASSGTVNSYEQYF	TGTGCCAGCAGCGGGACAGTAAACTCCTACGAGCAGTACTTC
-	TRBV19	-	TRBJ2-7	CASSMGAEVHEQYF	TGTGCCAGTAGTATGGGGGCTGAGGTACACGAGCAGTACTTC
-	TRBV7-3	few	TRBJ1-1	CASSPDSLNTEAFF	TGTGCCAGCAGCCCGGACAGTTTGAACACTGAAGCTTTCTTT
TRBD1	TRBV6-2/TRBV6-3	-	TRBJ2-7	CASSRGQGEQYF	TGTGCCAGCAGCCGTGGACAGGGCGAGCAGTACTTC
-	TRBV7-9	-	TRBJ1-5	CASSLEGGQPQHF	TGTGCCAGCAGCTTAGAGGGAGGTCAGCCCCAGCATTTT
-	TRBV15	-	TRBJ2-5	CATWRGVGETQYF	TGTGCCACCTGGCGGGGAGTGGGAGAGACCCAGTACTTC
-	TRBV18	once	TRBJ2-5	CASSPGQGYETQYF	TGTGCCAGCTCACCTGGGCAGGGATATGAGACCCAGTACTTC
TRBD2	TRBV14	once	TRBJ2-1	CASSPMGGSSYNEQFF	TGTGCCAGCAGCCCTATGGGAGGGAGCTCCTACAATGAGCAGTTCTTC
TRBD1	TRBV7-6	-	TRBJ2-5	CASSLGGTGGKTQYF	TGTGCCAGCAGCTTAGGGGGGACAGGGGGAAAGACCCAGTACTTC
-	TRBV4-1	once	TRBJ1-6	CASSQTGTRISYNSPLHF	TGCGCCAGCAGCCAGACCGGGACACGTATCTCCTATAATTCACCCCTCCACTTT
TRBD2	TRBV11-2	-	TRBJ2-3	CASSRGGAQSQYF	TGTGCCAGCAGCCGCGGGGGGGCCCAGTCGCAGTATTTT
-	TRBV5-1	-	TRBJ2-7	CASSLDPGASSYEQYF	TGCGCCAGCAGCTTGGATCCAGGGGCCAGCTCCTACGAGCAGTACTTC
-	TRBV24-1	-	TRBJ1-2	CATSERGNYGYTF	TGTGCCACCAGTGAACGGGGGAACTATGGCTACACCTTC
-	TRBV5-1	-	TRBJ1-2	CASGSGDLNYGYTF	TGCGCCAGCGGATCAGGGGATCTTAACTATGGCTACACCTTC
TRBD2	TRBV27	-	TRBJ2-3	CASSSGGFGDTQYF	TGTGCCAGCAGTTCGGGGGGGTTTGGAGATACGCAGTATTTT
-	TRBV7-9	-	TRBJ1-2	CASSLWAGLGRNYGYTF	TGTGCCAGCAGCTTATGGGCCGGCCTGGGCAGGAACTATGGCTACACCTTC
-	TRBV11-2	-	TRBJ2-3	CASSLERGSADTQYF	TGTGCCAGCAGCTTAGAAAGGGGGAGCGCAGATACGCAGTATTTT
-	TRBV6-5	-	TRBJ1-1	CASSYTTNRNTEAFF	TGTGCCAGCAGTTACACAACCAACAGGAACACTGAAGCTTTCTTT
-	TRBV7-3	-	TRBJ1-2	CASSPGANYGYTF	TGTGCCAGCAGCCCGGGTGCTAACTATGGCTACACCTTC
TRBD1	TRBV6-5	once	TRBJ1-3	CASSVQGASGNTIYF	TGTGCCAGCAGCGTACAGGGGGCGTCTGGAAACACCATATATTTT
-	TRBV29-1	once	TRBJ1-4	CSTLLQGEKLFF	TGCAGCACCCTCCTACAGGGAGAAAAACTGTTTTTT
-	TRBV19	-	TRBJ1-1	CASSIQRDTEAFF	TGTGCCAGTAGTATTCAGAGGGACACTGAAGCTTTCTTT
TRBD2	TRBV5-6	-	TRBJ2-7	CASSLRRTSLGEQYF	TGTGCCAGCAGCTTGCGGCGGACTAGCTTGGGCGAGCAGTACTTC
TRBD1	TRBV7-8	few	TRBJ1-3	CASSSPWTGGTIYF	TGTGCCAGCAGCTCACCCTGGACAGGGGGAACCATATATTTT
-	TRBV5-1	-	TRBJ1-1	CASSWRGGSDTEAFF	TGCGCCAGCAGCTGGAGGGGGGGATCGGACACTGAAGCTTTCTTT
-	TRBV7-9	-	TRBJ2-5	CASSLVLGQETQYF	TGTGCCAGCAGCTTAGTACTAGGGCAAGAGACCCAGTACTTC
TRBD1	TRBV7-3	few	TRBJ2-7	CASSKGQGAPYEQYF	TGTGCCAGCAGTAAGGGACAGGGGGCTCCCTACGAGCAGTACTTC
-	TRBV4-3	-	TRBJ1-2	CASSQDPGEGGYTF	TGCGCCAGCAGCCAAGACCCGGGAGAAGGTGGCTACACCTTC
-	TRBV6-5	-	TRBJ2-1	CASSFLNEQFF	TGTGCCAGCAGTTTTCTCAATGAGCAGTTCTTC
TRBD1	TRBV15	-	TRBJ1-2	CATSRQGAGGYTF	TGTGCCACCAGCAGACAGGGGGCGGGGGGCTACACCTTC
TRBD1	TRBV19	-	TRBJ1-5	CASSIWTGDNQPQHF	TGTGCCAGTAGTATTTGGACAGGGGACAATCAGCCCCAGCATTTT
-	TRBV10-3	many	TRBJ2-2	CAIQVDTGELFF	TGTGCCATCCAGGTCGACACCGGGGAGCTGTTTTTT
-	TRBV2	-	TRBJ1-5	CASSELGQGYQPQHF	TGTGCCAGCAGTGAATTGGGGCAGGGGTATCAGCCCCAGCATTTT
-	TRBV3-1/TRBV3-2	-	TRBJ1-1	CASSQGGGPNTEAFF	TGTGCCAGCAGCCAAGGGGGGGGGCCGAACACTGAAGCTTTCTTT
TRBD2	TRBV27	few	TRBJ2-3	CASSFLAGGTVGDTQYF	TGTGCCAGCAGTTTTCTGGCGGGGGGGACTGTTGGAGATACGCAGTATTTT
-	TRBV7-9	-	TRBJ1-1	CASSPHRANTEAFF	TGTGCCAGCAGCCCACACAGGGCGAACACTGAAGCTTTCTTT
-	TRBV7-2	-	TRBJ1-1	CASSPGHRNTEAFF	TGTGCCAGCAGCCCGGGACACAGGAACACTGAAGCTTTCTTT
-	TRBV18	-	TRBJ2-3	CASSRDTPSTDTQYF	TGTGCCAGCTCCCGGGACACCCCTAGCACAGATACGCAGTATTTT
TRBD1	TRBV11-3	-	TRBJ2-5	CASSLRTGAEETQYF	TGTGCCAGCAGCCTCCGGACAGGGGCCGAAGAGACCCAGTACTTC
-	TRBV18	-	TRBJ1-6	CASSPTGPGDNSPLHF	TGTGCCAGCTCACCAACAGGCCCAGGGGATAATTCACCCCTCCACTTT
TRBD1	TRBV3-1/TRBV3-2	-	TRBJ1-1	CASSQSPTGASGTEAFF	TGTGCCAGCAGCCAATCCCCGACAGGGGCCTCGGGCACTGAAGCTTTCTTT
TRBD1	TRBV3-1/TRBV3-2	-	TRBJ1-5	CASSQGGTGANQPQHF	TGTGCCAGCAGCCAAGGGGGAACAGGGGCTAATCAGCCCCAGCATTTT
-	TRBV25-1	-	TRBJ2-3	CASSEAGRGRPDTQYF	TGTGCCAGCAGTGAAGCGGGCAGGGGGAGGCCAGATACGCAGTATTTT
-	TRBV7-2	once	TRBJ2-1	CASSLALTGYNEQFF	TGTGCCAGCAGCCTAGCCCTTACAGGATACAATGAGCAGTTCTTC